This passage covers 13 T cell receptor beta chains from one sample sequenced in a study of OX40 agonist ivuxolimab in advanced cancers. Clones were read by immunoSEQ multiplex PCR, and TCRdb kept only the in-frame ones, dropping some. The table includes more than 12,000 clones, about 86% detected once. The starting material was CD4+ or CD8+ T cells sorted from blood, obtained in a trial of the OX40 agonist ivuxolimab. The origin of the receptors is an adult with an advanced solid tumor such as melanoma, head and neck, liver or kidney cancer.

The V gene is TRBV5-1, the J gene TRBJ1-1; TRBD1 matches at 8 bases. The CDR3 is 14 amino acids. From germline, CDR1 is SGHRS and CDR2 YFSETQ. V dropped 4 bases and J dropped 2; count of bases not matched to a gene: 4. The CDR3 protein is CASSLGTGNTEAFF. DNA for the CDR3: TGCGCCAGCAGCCTAGGGACAGGAAACACTGAAGCTTTCTTT.

The chain recombines TRBV7-2 with TRBJ1-4; 7 positions agree with TRBD1. The CDR3 spans 15 residues. Germline trimming cut 0 bases from V and 5 bases from J; bases unmatched to any gene: 3. Germline V gene data show CDR1 as SGHTA and CDR2 as FQGNSA. Here the CDR3 DNA reads TGTGCCAGCAGCTTAGCGACAGGGTTGAATGAAAAACTGTTTTTT. This encodes CASSLATGLNEKLFF.

This rearrangement joins TRBV5-1 to TRBJ2-1; D perhaps matches TRBD1 (5 bases). V was cut by 0 bases and J by 4 bases, with 14 bases left in between. The CDR3 is 16 amino acids. Germline loops: CDR1 SGHRS, CDR2 YFSETQ. The CDR3 region is CASSLAGLGVYNEQFF. The CDR3 region has the DNA TGCGCCAGCAGCTTGGCCGGTCTAGGGGTATACAATGAGCAGTTCTTC. Full variable domain (remainder filled in from reference TRBV5-1 and TRBJ2-1): KAGVTQTPRYLIKTRGQQVTLSCSPISGHRSVSWYQQTPGQGLQFLFEYFSETQRNKGNFPGRFSGRQFSNSRSEMNVSTLELGDSALYLCASSLAGLGVYNEQFFGPGTRLTVL.

The CDR3 is CASSEARGTAGGGELFF. CDR3 coding DNA: TGTGCCAGCAGTGAAGCGCGAGGGACTGCGGGAGGCGGGGAGCTGTTTTTT. The rearrangement links TRBV2 to TRBJ2-2; TRBD2 agrees at 8 bases. V shed 0 bases, J shed 7 bases, and the junction held 10 bases outside the gene matches. This CDR3 is built from 17 residues. Germline-derived CDR1 and CDR2 are SNHLY and FYNNEI.

The V call is TRBV5-1, the J call TRBJ2-1, with 11 bases that match TRBD1. The length of the CDR3 is 14 residues. V was clipped by 8 bases and J by 4 bases; unmatched bases: 5. The germline gives CDR1 SGHRS, CDR2 YFSETQ. CDR3 sequence: CARRDRGMYNEQFF. In DNA form, the CDR3 reads TGCGCCAGAAGGGACAGGGGGATGTACAATGAGCAGTTCTTC.

In DNA, the CDR3 is TGTGCCAGTAGTATCGGAGGGTATAATTCACCCCTCCACTTT. Translated, it gives CASSIGGYNSPLHF. The chain uses TRBV19 and TRBJ1-6; D uncertain. Germline lookup yields CDR1 LNHDA and CDR2 SQIVND (reference sequence). The CDR3 length is 14 residues. With 3 bases removed from V and 4 bases from J, the gap between germline ends came to 7 bases.

This clone occurred once. The rearrangement uses TRBV5-1 and TRBJ1-3, with a weak D call TRBD1 (6 bases). Between the trimmed V and J ends, which lost 5 bases and 4 bases, there was a span of 10 bases. Germline values: CDR1 SGHRS, CDR2 YFSETQ. This CDR3 has 13 amino acids. CDR3 nucleotide sequence: TGCGCCAGCAGTGGGACAACGGGAAACACCATATATTTT. This translates into CASSGTTGNTIYF.

A single count supports this clone. The gene calls are TRBV7-2 and TRBJ1-4; D not resolved. The germline gives CDR1 SGHTA, CDR2 FQGNSA. The CDR3 is made up of 14 amino acids. V dropped 1 base and J dropped 14 bases, with 17 bases sitting between them. CDR3 nucleotide sequence: TGTGCCAGCAGCTTAGGGTTGTTCCCGGGTGTCCTGTTTTTT. As protein: CASSLGLFPGVLFF.

Only a few counts were recorded for this clone. The rearrangement links TRBV6-1 to TRBJ1-2; D might be TRBD1 (6 bases). The CDR3 consists of 14 residues. Germline V gene sequence: CDR1 MNHNS, CDR2 SASEGT. V lost 7 bases and J 8 bases, leaving 20 bases between the germline ends. CDR3 nucleotide sequence: TGTGCCAGCATCTCCTCCCGGGGGCTTGCAGGCTACACCTTC. It encodes CASISSRGLAGYTF.

The chain carries TRBV29-1 and TRBJ2-3; TRBD2 agrees at 9 bases. The CDR3 is 13 residues long. V lost 7 bases to trimming and J lost 3 bases; unmatched junction nucleotides: 5. Germline-derived CDR1 and CDR2 are SQVTM and ANQGSEA. CDR3 residues: CSAPSGETDTQYF. CDR3 DNA: TGCAGCGCGCCTAGCGGGGAGACAGATACGCAGTATTTT.

The rearrangement uses TRBV2 and TRBJ2-1; D gene uncertain. Trimming cost V 6 bases and J 8 bases, with 5 bases left between them. The CDR3 is 10 amino acids. The germline gives CDR1 SNHLY, CDR2 FYNNEI. CDR3 amino acids: CASREYEQFF. The CDR3 nucleotides are TGTGCCAGCAGGGAATATGAGCAGTTCTTC.

This chain joins TRBV30 and TRBJ1-5; D uncertain. V dropped 3 bases and J dropped 1 base, with 13 bases sitting between them. CDR1 GTSNPN and CDR2 SVGIG come from the germline V gene (reference sequence). The CDR3 has 15 residues. The DNA of the CDR3 is TGTGCCTGGAGCCCTGAGGCATGGAGCAATCAGCCCCAGCATTTT. Translation gives CAWSPEAWSNQPQHF.

The chain couples TRBV5-1 to TRBJ1-2; D may be TRBD1 (6 bases). Germline CDR1 is SGHRS and CDR2 is YFSETQ. CDR3 length equals 13 residues. V lost 3 bases, J lost 7 bases, and 13 bases lay in between. CDR3 loop: CASSSEGGAGYTF. The CDR3 nucleotides read TGCGCCAGCAGCTCCGAGGGGGGCGCTGGCTACACCTTC.